This T cell receptor beta chain was found in a study of PD-1 blockade in classical Hodgkin lymphoma. The study, taken as a whole, reports: Baseline diversity in complete responders resembled that of newly diagnosed patients. Prior therapy or disease activity may underlie the repertoire differences, whose causes remain undefined.

Each and every patient relapsed after autologous stem cell transplantation, and patients got differing brentuximab vedotin exposure. This clone has just a few counts. Antigen: not known. From germline, CDR1 is LNHDA and CDR2 SQIVND (reference sequence). Trimming took 7 bases from V and 9 from J; bases not matched to a gene: 10. The CDR3 loop spans 14 amino acids. Some clones are missing from TCRdb's copy, which holds only in-frame ones; the method was immunoSEQ multiplex PCR. The table lists 15,000 or so clones, about 80% of them singletons, with under 25% in the top ten. The sequence came from a human donor with classical Hodgkin lymphoma. The V call is TRBV19, the J call TRBJ2-1; 9 bases match TRBD1. The sample consisted of peripheral blood mononuclear cells (PBMCs), taken at baseline. CDR3 amino acids: CASTEGTGGGEQFF. Here the CDR3 DNA reads TGTGCCAGTACCGAAGGAACAGGGGGCGGTGAGCAGTTCTTC. Based on the CDR3 plus reference TRBV19 and TRBJ2-1, the full variable domain is DGGITQSPKYLFRKEGQNVTLSCEQNLNHDAMYWYRQDPGQGLRLIYYSQIVNDFQKGDIAEGYSVSREKKESFPLTVTSAQKNPTAFYLCASTEGTGGGEQFFGPGTRLTVL.